This T cell receptor (beta chain) was retrieved from a study of blood T cell repertoires in COVID-19. At the level of the study: Collection of acute and convalescent COVID-19 samples took place in the United States, Italy and Spain.

In the source study's methods: Using reference gene primer amplification, nucleated cell counts were estimated. Libraries were prepared by immunoSEQ multiplex PCR; TCRdb keeps only in-frame clonotypes and omits some of them. The V and J calls and clone size come from that table; D and trimming were worked out from the DNA. The sample records 200,000 or so clones, approximately 81% being singletons. This sequence was found in an elderly woman with acute or convalescent COVID-19. The sample consisted of peripheral blood.

The chain's CDR3 is CASSLEEGLAGQETQYF. CDR3 nucleotides: TGTGCCAGCAGCTTAGAAGAGGGACTAGCGGGCCAAGAGACCCAGTACTTC. The chain employs TRBV7-6 and TRBJ2-5; 12 nucleotides match TRBD2. The CDR3 spans 17 residues. V lost 1 base, J lost 1 base, and 4 bases stayed unmatched. The germline gives CDR1 SGHVS, CDR2 FNYEAQ.